This record concerns one T cell receptor beta chain sequence. The CDR3 spans 14 residues. In germline, CDR1 is LNHDA, CDR2 SQIVND (reference sequence). Trimming removed 5 bases from V and 0 bases from J, with 7 bases in between. The data originate from a study of shared clonotypes between healthy human individuals. The assay was immunoSEQ multiplex PCR, and TCRdb's table has in-frame clones only and misses some. Here the sample spans 500,000 to 650,000 clones, roughly four fifths being singletons. The source material was PBMCs. The V and J genes are TRBV19 and TRBJ2-2, with D unresolved. The receptor's source is a woman aged 40 to 50 in good health. Some clones in this sample may be carry-over from other donors' samples. CDR3 loop: CASSSQANTGELFF. The CDR3 nucleotides are TGTGCCAGTAGTTCTCAAGCGAACACCGGGGAGCTGTTTTTT. Full variable domain (outside the CDR3, taken from reference TRBV19 and TRBJ2-2): DGGITQSPKYLFRKEGQNVTLSCEQNLNHDAMYWYRQDPGQGLRLIYYSQIVNDFQKGDIAEGYSVSREKKESFPLTVTSAQKNPTAFYLCASSSQANTGELFFGEGSRLTVL.